These 21 T cell receptor beta chains were sequenced from one sample in a study of blood T cell repertoires in COVID-19. Assay: immunoSEQ multiplex PCR; the TCRdb copy retains only in-frame clones and omits some. The table shows roughly 100,000 clones, with roughly four fifths occurring only once. Material: peripheral blood. The receptor set was obtained from a man in his forties or fifties with active or convalescent COVID-19.

The chain employs TRBV3-1 (or the pseudogene TRBV3-2) and TRBJ2-7; unclear D gene. CDR1 LGHDT and CDR2 YNNKEL come from the germline V gene (reference sequence). Between the trimmed V and J ends, which lost 0 bases and 4 bases, there was a span of 4 bases. The CDR3 contains 12 residues. In DNA, the CDR3 is TGTGCCAGCAGCCAAGATCTGTACGAGCAGTACTTC. Its protein product is CASSQDLYEQYF.

The rearrangement joins TRBV7-9 to TRBJ1-2; TRBD1 is a possible D gene (5 bases). The CDR3 spans 16 residues. Trimming left V 1 base short and J 4 bases short, with 16 bases between. The germline CDR1 and CDR2 sequences are SEHNR and FQNEAQ (reference sequence). The CDR3 loop is CASSLEGPGLGYGYTF. For the CDR3, the DNA is TGTGCCAGCAGCTTAGAAGGCCCAGGGCTAGGCTATGGCTACACCTTC.

This clone was found once. The CDR3 reads CAISEPGLGKVGELFF. CDR3 sequence (DNA): TGTGCCATCAGTGAACCGGGACTAGGGAAAGTCGGGGAGCTGTTTTTT. The V and J genes are TRBV10-3 and TRBJ2-2; 8 positions match TRBD2. The CDR3 is 16 residues long. CDR1 and CDR2 from the germline V gene are ENHRY and SYGVKD. V trimming: 3 bases; J trimming: 7 bases; junction bases outside the gene matches: 10.

The chain joins TRBV4-2 to TRBJ1-5; D is unresolved. This CDR3 is 14 amino acids long. Germline CDR1 LGHNA, CDR2 YNFKEQ. V was clipped by 0 bases and J by 7 bases, with 10 bases between them. The CDR3 DNA sequence: TGTGCCAGCAGCCAAGATTGGGGAGCCCAGCCCCAGCATTTT. This gives the protein CASSQDWGAQPQHF.

The chain carries TRBV3-1 (or the pseudogene TRBV3-2) and TRBJ1-1; TRBD1 matches at 9 bases. V lost 1 base, J lost 1 base, and 4 bases stayed unmatched. The germline CDR1 and CDR2 sequences are LGHDT and YNNKEL (reference sequence). This CDR3 region has 16 residues. CDR3 sequence (DNA): TGTGCCAGCAGCCAAGTCCCGACAGGGGGGAACACTGAAGCTTTCTTT. This translates into CASSQVPTGGNTEAFF.

The chain combines TRBV9 with TRBJ2-3; the match to TRBD2 covers 9 bases. The CDR3 totals 16 residues. Germline trimming cut 0 bases from V and 7 bases from J; bases unmatched to any gene: 9. Germline CDR1 is SGDLS and CDR2 is YYNGEE. The CDR3 loop reads CASSVVGAGGGNTQYF. Here the CDR3 DNA reads TGTGCCAGCAGCGTAGTCGGAGCGGGGGGCGGGAATACGCAGTATTTT.

This clone was counted once. The chain is built from TRBV2 and TRBJ1-1; unclear D gene. V was pared by 4 bases and J by 3 bases, with 9 bases between. In germline, CDR1 is SNHLY, CDR2 FYNNEI. There are 13 residues in the CDR3. The CDR3, as DNA: TGTGCCAGCAGTGTGGAGGCTGACACTGAAGCTTTCTTT. Translating gives CASSVEADTEAFF.

The V call is TRBV5-1, the J call TRBJ2-7; 7 bases agree with TRBD1. V lost 1 base, J lost 3 bases, and 4 bases stayed unmatched. The length of the CDR3 is 14 residues. The germline CDR1 and CDR2 sequences are SGHRS and YFSETQ. The CDR3 DNA reads TGCGCCAGCAGCTTGCAGCAGGGGGTCTACGAGCAGTACTTC. As protein: CASSLQQGVYEQYF.

This clone has a handful of counts. The gene calls are TRBV7-2 and TRBJ2-7; tentative D call: TRBD2 (6 bases). Trimming shortened V by 1 base and J by 2 bases, and 9 bases separated the two germline ends. This CDR3 spans 14 amino acids. Germline loops: CDR1 SGHTA, CDR2 FQGNSA. CDR3 in DNA: TGTGCCAGCAGCTTAGTAGCGGACCCCTACGAGCAGTACTTC. It encodes CASSLVADPYEQYF.

This clone was detected a few times. The chain carries TRBV10-2 and TRBJ2-1, with 9 bases fitting TRBD1. The germline CDR1 and CDR2 sequences are WSHSY and SAAADI. The CDR3 has 16 amino acids. The ends lost 7 bases at V and 7 bases at J; junction bases unmatched: 14. The CDR3 DNA follows: TGCGCCAGCACACACTATAACAGGGGGCGCATTAATGAGCAGTTCTTC. It is translated as CASTHYNRGRINEQFF.

The rearrangement links TRBV4-1 to TRBJ2-5; TRBD2 matches at 12 bases. V lost 2 bases to trimming and J lost 4 bases; unmatched junction nucleotides: 5. The CDR3 is made up of 16 amino acids. Germline CDR1 and CDR2: MGHRA and YSYEKL. This CDR3 reads CASSQLGLAGTETQYF. DNA of the CDR3: TGCGCCAGCAGCCAATTAGGACTAGCGGGGACAGAGACCCAGTACTTC.

The chain has TRBV10-3 and TRBJ1-1; the D is unclear. CDR1 and CDR2 from the germline V gene are ENHRY and SYGVKD. The CDR3 sequence is 12 residues long. V lost 2 bases and J 11 bases, leaving 12 bases between the germline ends. CDR3 sequence reads: CAISEGGLEAFF. The CDR3 DNA reads TGTGCCATCAGTGAGGGCGGGTTGGAGGCTTTCTTT.

The J gene is TRBJ2-5, the V gene TRBV7-2; D possibly corresponds to TRBD2 (5 bases). Germline values: CDR1 SGHTA, CDR2 FQGNSA. The CDR3 spans 15 residues. V lost 1 base to trimming and J lost 4 bases, with 13 bases between them. CDR3 amino acids: CASSLDVASRETQYF. The CDR3 coding sequence is TGTGCCAGCAGCTTAGACGTAGCTAGCAGAGAGACCCAGTACTTC. Full variable domain (rest looked up from reference TRBV7-2 and TRBJ2-5): GAGVSQSPSNKVTEKGKDVELRCDPISGHTALYWYRQSLGQGLEFLIYFQGNSAPDKSGLPSDRFSAERTGGSVSTLTIQRTQQEDSAVYLCASSLDVASRETQYFGPGTRLLVL.

The chain joins TRBV5-1 to TRBJ2-5, with a weak D call TRBD2 (6 bases). V gave up 6 bases and J gave up 1 base, with 16 bases separating them. The germline V gene encodes CDR1 SGHRS and CDR2 YFSETQ. This CDR3 is 15 amino acids long. CDR3 sequence reads: CASTWYGGAQETQYF. In DNA form, the CDR3 reads TGCGCCAGCACGTGGTACGGGGGAGCCCAAGAGACCCAGTACTTC.

The chain uses TRBV10-3 and TRBJ1-2, with 11 nucleotides matching TRBD1. Germline values: CDR1 ENHRY, CDR2 SYGVKD. CDR3 size: 18 residues. The V and J ends lost 3 bases and 3 bases, in that order; junction bases with no gene match: 12. The CDR3 loop reads CAISDPDRGRFRDYGYTF. CDR3 DNA: TGTGCCATCAGTGACCCGGACAGGGGGCGATTCCGGGACTATGGCTACACCTTC.

The chain joins TRBV4-1 to TRBJ1-2; D ambiguous. Germline V gene sequence: CDR1 MGHRA, CDR2 YSYEKL. V dropped 0 bases and J dropped 4 bases, with 12 bases sitting between them. CDR3 length equals 15 residues. The CDR3 reads CASSQDRDGGYGYTF. The CDR3 region has the DNA TGCGCCAGCAGCCAAGATCGGGATGGAGGCTATGGCTACACCTTC.

The rearrangement joins TRBV19 to TRBJ2-2; 7 bases agree with TRBD2. With V trimmed by 3 bases and J by 5 bases, 6 bases remained unmatched. This CDR3 is built from 15 residues. CDR1 LNHDA and CDR2 SQIVND come from the germline V gene (reference sequence). The CDR3 reads CASSIWQGGTGELFF. CDR3 nucleotides: TGTGCCAGTAGTATTTGGCAGGGAGGGACCGGGGAGCTGTTTTTT.

J is TRBJ2-3 and V is TRBV5-4; D gene ambiguous. V lost 3 bases to trimming and J lost 3 bases, with 8 bases between them. CDR3 length: 13 residues. Germline lookup yields CDR1 SGHNT and CDR2 YYREEE (reference sequence). The CDR3 nucleotides read TGTGCCAGCAGCTCACCGGGTACAGATACGCAGTATTTT. This encodes CASSSPGTDTQYF.

This clone was picked up one time. This chain connects TRBV11-3 to TRBJ1-1; D gene unclear. CDR1 SGHNT and CDR2 YENEEA come from the germline V gene. V shed 2 bases and J shed 1 base, with 5 bases lying between them. CDR3 length: 13 amino acids. CDR3 residues: CASSLQENTEAFF. CDR3 DNA: TGTGCCAGCAGCTTACAGGAGAACACTGAAGCTTTCTTT.

The chain joins TRBV19 to TRBJ2-5; D is ambiguous. V lost 6 bases to trimming and J lost 5 bases, with 7 bases between them. This CDR3 is built from 11 residues. CDR1 and CDR2 (germline): LNHDA, SQIVND (reference sequence). CDR3 sequence: CASRASETQYF. CDR3 in DNA: TGTGCCAGTAGAGCAAGCGAGACCCAGTACTTC.

The chain couples TRBV6-2 or TRBV6-3 to TRBJ2-2; D is perhaps TRBD2 (6 bases). Trimming removed 3 bases at V and 5 bases at J, with 13 bases between. The germline V gene has CDR1 MNHEY and CDR2 SVGEGT. The CDR3 is made up of 15 amino acids. Written as DNA, the CDR3 is TGTGCCAGCAGTTATGTCGGGGGTCGAACCGGGGAGCTGTTTTTT. This codes for CASSYVGGRTGELFF.